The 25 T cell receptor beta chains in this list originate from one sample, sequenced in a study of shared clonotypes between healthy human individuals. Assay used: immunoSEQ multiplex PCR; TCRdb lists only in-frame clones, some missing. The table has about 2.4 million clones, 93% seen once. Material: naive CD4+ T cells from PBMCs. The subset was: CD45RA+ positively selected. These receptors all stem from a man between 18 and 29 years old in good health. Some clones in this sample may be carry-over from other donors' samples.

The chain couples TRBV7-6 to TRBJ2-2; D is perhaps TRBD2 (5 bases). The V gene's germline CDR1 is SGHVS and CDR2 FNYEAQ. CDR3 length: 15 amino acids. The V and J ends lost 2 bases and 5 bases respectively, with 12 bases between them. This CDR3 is CASSLSGRTTGELFF. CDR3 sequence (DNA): TGTGCCAGCAGCTTAAGCGGCAGAACTACCGGGGAGCTGTTTTTT.

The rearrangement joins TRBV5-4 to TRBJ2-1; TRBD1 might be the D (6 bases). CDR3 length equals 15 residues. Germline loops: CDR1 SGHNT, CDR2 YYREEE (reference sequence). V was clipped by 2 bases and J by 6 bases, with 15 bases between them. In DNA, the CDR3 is TGTGCCAGCAGCTTAGGCAGGGAAGGGGGCAATGAGCAGTTCTTC. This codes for CASSLGREGGNEQFF.

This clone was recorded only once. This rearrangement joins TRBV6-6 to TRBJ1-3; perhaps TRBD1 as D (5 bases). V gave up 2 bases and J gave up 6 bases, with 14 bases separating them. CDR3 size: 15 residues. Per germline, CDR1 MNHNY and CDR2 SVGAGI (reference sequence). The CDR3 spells CASSYPGTDKNTIYF. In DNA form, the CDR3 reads TGTGCCAGCAGTTACCCCGGGACGGATAAAAACACCATATATTTT.

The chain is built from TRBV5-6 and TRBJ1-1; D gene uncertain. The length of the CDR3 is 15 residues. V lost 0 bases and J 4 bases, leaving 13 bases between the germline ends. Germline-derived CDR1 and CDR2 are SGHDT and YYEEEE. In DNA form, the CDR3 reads TGTGCCAGCAGCTTGGGTGAAGGGTTGAGCACTGAAGCTTTCTTT. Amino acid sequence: CASSLGEGLSTEAFF. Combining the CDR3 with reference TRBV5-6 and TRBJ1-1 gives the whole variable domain DAGVTQSPTHLIKTRGQQVTLRCSPKSGHDTVSWYQQALGQGPQFIFQYYEEEERQRGNFPDRFSGHQFPNYSSELNVNALLLGDSALYLCASSLGEGLSTEAFFGQGTRLTVV.

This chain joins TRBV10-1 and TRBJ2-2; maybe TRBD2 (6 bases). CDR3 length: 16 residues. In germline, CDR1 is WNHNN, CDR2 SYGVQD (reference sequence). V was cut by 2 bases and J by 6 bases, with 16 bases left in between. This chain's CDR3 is CASSEGDSRWPGELFF. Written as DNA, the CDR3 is TGCGCCAGCAGTGAGGGGGACTCACGGTGGCCCGGGGAGCTGTTTTTT.

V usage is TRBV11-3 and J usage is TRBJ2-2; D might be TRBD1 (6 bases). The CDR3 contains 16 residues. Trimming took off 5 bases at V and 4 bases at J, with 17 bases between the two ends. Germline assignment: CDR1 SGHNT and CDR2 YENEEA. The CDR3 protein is CASSPQGQGSTGELFF. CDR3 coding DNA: TGTGCCAGCAGCCCTCAGGGCCAGGGGAGCACCGGGGAGCTGTTTTTT. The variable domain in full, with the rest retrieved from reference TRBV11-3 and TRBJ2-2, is EAGVVQSPRYKIIEKKQPVAFWCNPISGHNTLYWYLQNLGQGPELLIRYENEEAVDDSQLPKDRFSAERLKGVDSTLKIQPAELGDSAVYLCASSPQGQGSTGELFFGEGSRLTVL.

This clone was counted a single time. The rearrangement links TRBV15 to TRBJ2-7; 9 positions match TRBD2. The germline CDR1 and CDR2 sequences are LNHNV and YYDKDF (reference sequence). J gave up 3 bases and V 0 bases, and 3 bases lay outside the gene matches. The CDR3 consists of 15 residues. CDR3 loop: CATSRDAGGVYEQYF. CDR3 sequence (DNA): TGTGCCACCAGCAGAGATGCGGGAGGGGTCTACGAGCAGTACTTC.

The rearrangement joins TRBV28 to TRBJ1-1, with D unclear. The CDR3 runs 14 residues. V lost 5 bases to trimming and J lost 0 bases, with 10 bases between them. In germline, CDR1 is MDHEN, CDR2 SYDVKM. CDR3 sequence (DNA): TGTGCCAGCAGTGACGCAACCATGAACACTGAAGCTTTCTTT. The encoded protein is CASSDATMNTEAFF. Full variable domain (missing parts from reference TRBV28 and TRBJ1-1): DVKVTQSSRYLVKRTGEKVFLECVQDMDHENMFWYRQDPGLGLRLIYFSYDVKMKEKGDIPEGYSVSREKKERFSLILESASTNQTSMYLCASSDATMNTEAFFGQGTRLTVV.

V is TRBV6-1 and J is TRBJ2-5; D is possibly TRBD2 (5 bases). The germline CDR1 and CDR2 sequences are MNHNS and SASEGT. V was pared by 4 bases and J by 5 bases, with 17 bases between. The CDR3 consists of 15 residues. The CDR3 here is CASSGGSVAFETQYF. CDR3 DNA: TGTGCCAGCAGTGGTGGGAGCGTGGCGTTCGAGACCCAGTACTTC.

The CDR3: CASGAISSYEQYF. DNA of the CDR3: TGTGCCAGCGGAGCGATAAGCTCCTACGAGCAGTACTTC. The chain employs TRBV6-5 and TRBJ2-7; no reliable D call. Deletions cut 8 bases from V and 0 bases from J, with 11 bases between. The CDR3 length is 13 residues. The germline V gene has CDR1 MNHEY and CDR2 SVGAGI.

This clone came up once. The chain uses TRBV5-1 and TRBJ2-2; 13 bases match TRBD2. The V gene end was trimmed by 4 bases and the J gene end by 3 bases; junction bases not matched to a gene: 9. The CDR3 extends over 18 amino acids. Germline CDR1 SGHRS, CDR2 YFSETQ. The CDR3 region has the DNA TGCGCCAGCAGCCCCGGACTAGCGGGAGATATAGACACCGGGGAGCTGTTTTTT. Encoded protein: CASSPGLAGDIDTGELFF.

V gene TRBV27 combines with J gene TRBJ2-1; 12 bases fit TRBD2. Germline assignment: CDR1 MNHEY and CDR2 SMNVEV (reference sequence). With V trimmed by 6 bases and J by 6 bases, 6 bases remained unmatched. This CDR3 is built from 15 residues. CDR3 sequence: CASSPGLAGTNEQFF. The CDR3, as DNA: TGTGCCAGCAGCCCAGGACTAGCGGGAACCAATGAGCAGTTCTTC.

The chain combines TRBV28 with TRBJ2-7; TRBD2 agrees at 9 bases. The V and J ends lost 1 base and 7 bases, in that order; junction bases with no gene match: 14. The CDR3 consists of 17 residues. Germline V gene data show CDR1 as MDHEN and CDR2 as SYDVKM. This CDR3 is CASSLYLNLAGSREQYF. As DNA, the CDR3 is TGTGCCAGCAGTTTATACCTCAATCTAGCGGGGTCGAGGGAGCAGTACTTC.

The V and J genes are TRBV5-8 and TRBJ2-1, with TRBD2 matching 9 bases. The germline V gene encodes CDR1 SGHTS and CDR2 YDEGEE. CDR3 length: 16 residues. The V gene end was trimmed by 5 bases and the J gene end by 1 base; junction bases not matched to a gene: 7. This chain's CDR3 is CASSRLAVASYNEQFF. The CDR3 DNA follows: TGTGCCAGCAGTCGACTAGCGGTAGCGTCCTACAATGAGCAGTTCTTC.

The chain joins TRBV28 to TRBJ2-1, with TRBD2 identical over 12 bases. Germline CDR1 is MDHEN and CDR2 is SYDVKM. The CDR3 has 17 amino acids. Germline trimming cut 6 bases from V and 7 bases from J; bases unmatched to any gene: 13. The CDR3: CASSWPGTSGSLNEQFF. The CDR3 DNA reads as TGTGCCAGCAGCTGGCCGGGGACTAGCGGGTCCTTAAATGAGCAGTTCTTC.

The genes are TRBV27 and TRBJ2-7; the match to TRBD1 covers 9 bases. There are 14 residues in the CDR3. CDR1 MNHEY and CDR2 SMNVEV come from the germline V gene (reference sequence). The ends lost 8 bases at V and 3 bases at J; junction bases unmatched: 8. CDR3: CASGNETGGYEQYF. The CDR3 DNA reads TGTGCCAGCGGCAATGAGACAGGGGGCTACGAGCAGTACTTC.

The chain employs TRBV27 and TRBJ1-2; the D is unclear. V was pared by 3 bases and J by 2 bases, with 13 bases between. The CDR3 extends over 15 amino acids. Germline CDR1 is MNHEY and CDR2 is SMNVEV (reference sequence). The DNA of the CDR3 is TGTGCCAGCAGTTTTTCCCTGGCAGCCAACTATGGCTACACCTTC. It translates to CASSFSLAANYGYTF.

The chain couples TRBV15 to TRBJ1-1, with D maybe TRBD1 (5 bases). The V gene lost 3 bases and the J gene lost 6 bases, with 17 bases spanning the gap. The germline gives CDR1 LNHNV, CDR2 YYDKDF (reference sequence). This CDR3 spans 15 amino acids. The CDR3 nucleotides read TGTGCCACCAGCAGGTCGGAGGCCCAGGGCTCTGAAGCTTTCTTT. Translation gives CATSRSEAQGSEAFF.

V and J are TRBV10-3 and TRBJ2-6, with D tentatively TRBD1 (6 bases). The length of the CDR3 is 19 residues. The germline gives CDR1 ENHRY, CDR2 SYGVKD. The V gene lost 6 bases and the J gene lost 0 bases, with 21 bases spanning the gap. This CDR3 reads CAIRAQGPNTNSGANVLTF. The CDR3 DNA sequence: TGTGCCATCAGGGCCCAGGGGCCCAACACTAACTCTGGGGCCAACGTCCTGACTTTC.

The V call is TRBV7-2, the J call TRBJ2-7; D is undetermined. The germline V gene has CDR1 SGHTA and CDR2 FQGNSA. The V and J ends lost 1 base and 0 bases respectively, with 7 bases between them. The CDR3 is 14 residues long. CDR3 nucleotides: TGTGCCAGCAGCTTAGTGGGCAACTCCTACGAGCAGTACTTC. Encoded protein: CASSLVGNSYEQYF.

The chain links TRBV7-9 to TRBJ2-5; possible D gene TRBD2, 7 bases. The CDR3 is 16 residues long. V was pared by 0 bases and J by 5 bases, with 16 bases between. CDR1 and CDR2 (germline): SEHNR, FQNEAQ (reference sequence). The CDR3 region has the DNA TGTGCCAGCAGCTTAGCCCTAGCGGAGAGGGGGGAGACCCAGTACTTC. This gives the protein CASSLALAERGETQYF.

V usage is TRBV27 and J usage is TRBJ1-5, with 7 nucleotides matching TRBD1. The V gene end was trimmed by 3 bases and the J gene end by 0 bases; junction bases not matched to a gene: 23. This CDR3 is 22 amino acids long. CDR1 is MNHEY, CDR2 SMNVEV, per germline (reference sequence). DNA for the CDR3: TGTGCCAGCAGTTTTTGGTCTACAGGGGTATCACGGTTTGGAGGTAGCAATCAGCCCCAGCATTTT. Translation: CASSFWSTGVSRFGGSNQPQHF.

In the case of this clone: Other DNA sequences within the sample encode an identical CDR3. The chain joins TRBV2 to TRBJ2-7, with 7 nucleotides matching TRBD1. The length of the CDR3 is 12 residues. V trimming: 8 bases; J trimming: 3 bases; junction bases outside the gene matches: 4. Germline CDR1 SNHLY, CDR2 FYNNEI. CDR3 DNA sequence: TGTGCCAGCGGCAGACAGGGCTACGAGCAGTACTTC. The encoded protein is CASGRQGYEQYF.

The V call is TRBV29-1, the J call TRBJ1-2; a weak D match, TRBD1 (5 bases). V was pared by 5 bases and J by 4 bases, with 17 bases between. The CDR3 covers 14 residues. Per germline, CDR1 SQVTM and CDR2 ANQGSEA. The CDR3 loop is CSVWGQGRRYGYTF. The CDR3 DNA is TGCAGCGTTTGGGGCCAAGGGAGGCGCTATGGCTACACCTTC.

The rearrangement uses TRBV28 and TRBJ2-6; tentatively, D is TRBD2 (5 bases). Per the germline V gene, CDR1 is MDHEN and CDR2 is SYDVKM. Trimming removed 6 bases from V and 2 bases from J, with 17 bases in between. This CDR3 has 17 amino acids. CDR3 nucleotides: TGTGCCAGCAGCTCTTTCATTCGGGGTCCTGGGGCCAACGTCCTGACTTTC. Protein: CASSSFIRGPGANVLTF. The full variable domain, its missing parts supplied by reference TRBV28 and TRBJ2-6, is DVKVTQSSRYLVKRTGEKVFLECVQDMDHENMFWYRQDPGLGLRLIYFSYDVKMKEKGDIPEGYSVSREKKERFSLILESASTNQTSMYLCASSSFIRGPGANVLTFGAGSRLTVL.